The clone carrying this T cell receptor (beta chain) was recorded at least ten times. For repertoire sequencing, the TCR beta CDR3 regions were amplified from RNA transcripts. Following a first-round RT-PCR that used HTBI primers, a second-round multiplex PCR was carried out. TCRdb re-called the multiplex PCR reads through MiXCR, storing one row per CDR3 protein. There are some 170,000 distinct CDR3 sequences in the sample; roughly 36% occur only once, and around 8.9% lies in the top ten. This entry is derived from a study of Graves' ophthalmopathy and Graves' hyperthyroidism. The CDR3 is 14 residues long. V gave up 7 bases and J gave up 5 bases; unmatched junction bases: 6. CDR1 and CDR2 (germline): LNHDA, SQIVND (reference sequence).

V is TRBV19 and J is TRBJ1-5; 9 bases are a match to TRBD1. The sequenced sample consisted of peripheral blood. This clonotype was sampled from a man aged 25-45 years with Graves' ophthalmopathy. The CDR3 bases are TGTGCCAGTAAATCCGGACAGGGGCATCAGCCCCAGCATTTT. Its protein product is CASKSGQGHQPQHF.